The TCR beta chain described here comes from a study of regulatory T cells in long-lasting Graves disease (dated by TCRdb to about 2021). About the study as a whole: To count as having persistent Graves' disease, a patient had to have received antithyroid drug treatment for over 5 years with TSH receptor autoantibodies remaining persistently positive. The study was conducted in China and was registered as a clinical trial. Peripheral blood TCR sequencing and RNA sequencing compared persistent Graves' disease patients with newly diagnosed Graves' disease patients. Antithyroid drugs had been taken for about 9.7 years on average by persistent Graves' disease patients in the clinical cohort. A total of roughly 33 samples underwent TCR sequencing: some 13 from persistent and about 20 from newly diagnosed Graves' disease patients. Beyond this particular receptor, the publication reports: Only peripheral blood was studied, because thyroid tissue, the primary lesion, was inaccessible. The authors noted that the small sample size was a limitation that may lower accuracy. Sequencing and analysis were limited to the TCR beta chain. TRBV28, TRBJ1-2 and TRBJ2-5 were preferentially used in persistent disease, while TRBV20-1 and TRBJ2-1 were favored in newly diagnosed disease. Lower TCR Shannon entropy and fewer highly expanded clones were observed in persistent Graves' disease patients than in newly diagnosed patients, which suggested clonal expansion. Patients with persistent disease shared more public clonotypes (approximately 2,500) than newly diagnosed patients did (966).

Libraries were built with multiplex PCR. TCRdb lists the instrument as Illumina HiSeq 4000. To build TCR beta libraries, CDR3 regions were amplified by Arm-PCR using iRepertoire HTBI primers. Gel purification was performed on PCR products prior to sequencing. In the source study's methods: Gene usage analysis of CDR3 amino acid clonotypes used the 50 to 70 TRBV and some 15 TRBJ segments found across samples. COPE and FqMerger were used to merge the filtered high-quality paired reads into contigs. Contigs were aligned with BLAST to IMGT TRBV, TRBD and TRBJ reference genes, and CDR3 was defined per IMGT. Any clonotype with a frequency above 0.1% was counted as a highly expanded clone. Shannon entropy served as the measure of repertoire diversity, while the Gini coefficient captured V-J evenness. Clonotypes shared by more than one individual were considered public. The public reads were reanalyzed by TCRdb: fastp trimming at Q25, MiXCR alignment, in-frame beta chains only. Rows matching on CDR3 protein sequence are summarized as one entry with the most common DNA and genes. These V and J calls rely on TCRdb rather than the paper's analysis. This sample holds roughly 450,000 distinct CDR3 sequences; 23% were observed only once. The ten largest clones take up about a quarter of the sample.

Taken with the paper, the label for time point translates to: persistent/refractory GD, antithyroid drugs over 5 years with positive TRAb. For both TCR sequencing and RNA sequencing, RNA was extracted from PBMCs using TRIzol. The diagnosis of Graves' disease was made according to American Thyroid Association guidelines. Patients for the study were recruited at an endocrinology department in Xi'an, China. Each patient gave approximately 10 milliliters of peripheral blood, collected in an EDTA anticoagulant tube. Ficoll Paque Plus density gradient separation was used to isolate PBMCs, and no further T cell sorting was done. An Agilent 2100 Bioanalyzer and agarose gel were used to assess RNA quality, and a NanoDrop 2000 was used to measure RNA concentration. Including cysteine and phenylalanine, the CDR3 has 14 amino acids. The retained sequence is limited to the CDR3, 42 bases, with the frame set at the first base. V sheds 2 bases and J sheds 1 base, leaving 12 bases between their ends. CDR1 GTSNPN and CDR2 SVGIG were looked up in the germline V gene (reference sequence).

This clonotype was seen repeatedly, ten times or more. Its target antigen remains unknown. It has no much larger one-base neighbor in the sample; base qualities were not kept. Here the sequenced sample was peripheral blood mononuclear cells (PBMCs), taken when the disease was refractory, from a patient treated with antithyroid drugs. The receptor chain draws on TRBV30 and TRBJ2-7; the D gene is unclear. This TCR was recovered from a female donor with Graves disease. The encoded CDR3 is CAWSPKPSSYEQYF. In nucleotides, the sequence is TGTGCCTGGAGTCCCAAGCCGAGTTCCTACGAGCAGTACTTC.